This entry lists 10 T cell receptor beta chains sequenced from one sample in a study of identical twins. TCRdb re-called the 5' RACE reads through MiXCR, storing one row per CDR3 protein. The repertoire includes 640,000 or so distinct CDR3 sequences, roughly 6% of them detected once, and roughly 1.6% sits in the top ten. Sequenced material: naive T cells sorted from blood. The receptor set was obtained from a man aged 18 to 30 in good health.

This clonotype was observed a few times. The CDR3, as DNA: TGTGCCAGCAGCTTGGCGGGAGGGCCCCTCTCTGGGGCCAACGTCCTGACTTTC. Its protein product is CASSLAGGPLSGANVLTF. J is TRBJ2-6 and V is TRBV7-3; 9 bases match TRBD2. Germline CDR1 reads SGHTA; CDR2 reads FQGTGA. This CDR3 region has 18 residues. After removal of 3 bases from V and 0 bases from J, the junction contained 6 bases not matched to a gene.

The chain carries TRBV18 and TRBJ1-1; D remains ambiguous. Deletions cut 2 bases from V and 0 bases from J, with 13 bases between. The CDR3 spans 16 residues. Germline-derived CDR1 and CDR2 are KGHSH and LQKENI. The CDR3 protein is CASSPGPKGMNTEAFF. As DNA, the CDR3 is TGTGCCAGCTCACCAGGTCCCAAAGGGATGAACACTGAAGCTTTCTTT.

At least ten counts were recorded for this clonotype. The chain is built from TRBV29-1 and TRBJ2-5, with D hard to call. Germline lookup yields CDR1 SQVTM and CDR2 ANQGSEA. This CDR3 region has 12 residues. Trimming pared 4 bases from V and 2 bases from J, leaving 8 bases between. CDR3 sequence reads: CSVGDLQETQYF. The CDR3 DNA follows: TGCAGCGTTGGCGACCTTCAAGAGACCCAGTACTTC.

The V and J genes are TRBV6-2 or TRBV6-3 and TRBJ2-1; 7 nucleotides align to TRBD2. This CDR3 is built from 14 residues. CDR1 and CDR2 from the germline V gene are MNHEY and SVGEGT. Trimming cost V 7 bases and J 0 bases; bases outside gene matches: 3. The CDR3 spells CASKSGNSYNEQFF. For the CDR3, the DNA is TGTGCCAGCAAGAGCGGGAACTCCTACAATGAGCAGTTCTTC.

This clonotype was counted ten times or more. The chain links TRBV6-1 to TRBJ1-1; D is possibly TRBD1 (5 bases). CDR1 MNHNS and CDR2 SASEGT come from the germline V gene. V was cut by 11 bases and J by 6 bases, with 19 bases left in between. CDR3 length: 13 amino acids. The CDR3 here is CAGLPLGEPEAFF. DNA of the CDR3: TGTGCCGGACTTCCCCTGGGGGAACCTGAAGCTTTCTTT.

CDR3 sequence reads: CASSKACGGLDGYTF. The CDR3, as DNA: TGTGCCAGCAGCAAAGCCTGCGGCGGGCTGGATGGCTACACCTTC. The chain combines TRBV21-1 with TRBJ1-2. TRBV21-1 is a pseudogene segment. The CDR3 sequence is 15 residues long.

CDR3 sequence reads: CASSRSGGDEQYF. For the CDR3, the DNA is TGTGCCAGCAGCCGGTCCGGGGGGGACGAGCAGTACTTC. This chain connects TRBV7-3 to TRBJ2-7; 8 bases are a match to TRBD2. Looked up from germline, CDR1 is SGHTA and CDR2 is FQGTGA. The CDR3 sequence is 13 residues long. V shed 5 bases, J shed 5 bases, and the junction held 5 bases outside the gene matches.

This clonotype was seen at least ten times. The V and J genes are TRBV9 and TRBJ1-2, with a possible D match to TRBD1 (6 bases). Trimming left V 2 bases short and J 5 bases short, with 13 bases between. The CDR3 totals 14 residues. The germline gives CDR1 SGDLS, CDR2 YYNGEE. The DNA of the CDR3 is TGTGCCAGCAGCGTCCTCCGCGGACAGTATGGCTACACCTTC. This gives the protein CASSVLRGQYGYTF. Full variable domain (outside the CDR3, taken from reference TRBV9 and TRBJ1-2): DSGVTQTPKHLITATGQRVTLRCSPRSGDLSVYWYQQSLDQGLQFLIQYYNGEERAKGNILERFSAQQFPDLHSELNLSSLELGDSALYFCASSVLRGQYGYTFGSGTRLTVV.

This clonotype was observed at least ten times. The chain is built from TRBV7-9 and TRBJ2-3; a weak D match, TRBD1 (6 bases). The CDR3 is made up of 17 amino acids. Germline V CDR1 and CDR2: SEHNR, FQNEAQ (reference sequence). Deletions cut 5 bases from V and 0 bases from J, with 18 bases between. CDR3 residues: CASSISETGYSTDTQYF. CDR3 bases: TGTGCCAGCAGCATCTCGGAGACAGGCTATAGCACAGATACGCAGTATTTT. Together with reference TRBV7-9 and TRBJ2-3, the CDR3 gives the full variable domain: DTGVSQNPRHKITKRGQNVTFRCDPISEHNRLYWYRQTLGQGPEFLTYFQNEAQLEKSRLLSDRFSAERPKGSFSTLEIQRTEQGDSAMYLCASSISETGYSTDTQYFGPGTRLTVL.

This clonotype showed up many times. The chain is built from TRBV11-2 and TRBJ2-3; D gene unclear. This CDR3 is built from 13 residues. Trimming took 0 bases from V and 6 from J, leaving 7 bases between them. Germline V CDR1 and CDR2: SGHAT, FQNNGV. The CDR3 reads CASSLDLLDTQYF. The CDR3 coding sequence is TGTGCCAGCAGCTTAGATCTTCTGGATACGCAGTATTTT.